The TCR beta chain under discussion was sequenced for a study of chemoradiotherapy in HPV16-positive cancers. As for the study in general: Candidate HPV-specific clones and shared TCR motifs came from a couple of HPV16-positive patients.

General study points: Candidate HPV-specific clones and E7-related TCR motifs grew in tumor during treatment.

Germline loops: CDR1 MNHEY, CDR2 SMNVEV (reference sequence). V lost 11 bases, J lost 6 bases, and 11 bases lay in between. The CDR3 spans 12 residues. Repeated repertoire sampling spanned the course of chemoradiotherapy. Repertoires were generated with immunoSEQ multiplex PCR, while TCRdb's copy carries only in-frame clones and drops some. The table records 7,500 to 9,500 clones, around 74% of them present only once. Worth noting for this clone: Its antigen remains unknown.

The chain joins TRBV27 to TRBJ1-6; D remains unclear. The TCR originated in a human donor with HPV-associated anogenital cancer. Specimen: tumor tissue, collected from a patient who underwent chemoradiotherapy. The DNA of the CDR3 is TGTGCCTCGGGTGGGGTTAATTCACCCCTCCACTTT. Encoded protein: CASGGVNSPLHF.